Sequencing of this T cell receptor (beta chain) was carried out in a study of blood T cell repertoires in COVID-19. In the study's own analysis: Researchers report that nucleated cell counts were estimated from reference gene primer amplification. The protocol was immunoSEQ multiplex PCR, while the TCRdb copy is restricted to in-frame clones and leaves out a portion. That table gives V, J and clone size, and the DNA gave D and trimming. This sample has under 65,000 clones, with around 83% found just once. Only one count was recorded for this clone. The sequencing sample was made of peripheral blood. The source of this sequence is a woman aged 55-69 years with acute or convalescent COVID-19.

The CDR3 DNA reads TGTGCCAGCAGCCGGGACAGCTCCTATAATTCACCCCTCCACTTT. This gives the protein CASSRDSSYNSPLHF. This chain joins TRBV11-2 and TRBJ1-6, with TRBD1 identical over 7 bases. Per the germline V gene, CDR1 is SGHAT and CDR2 is FQNNGV. J gave up 0 bases and V 5 bases, and 1 base lay outside the gene matches. This CDR3 is 15 amino acids long.